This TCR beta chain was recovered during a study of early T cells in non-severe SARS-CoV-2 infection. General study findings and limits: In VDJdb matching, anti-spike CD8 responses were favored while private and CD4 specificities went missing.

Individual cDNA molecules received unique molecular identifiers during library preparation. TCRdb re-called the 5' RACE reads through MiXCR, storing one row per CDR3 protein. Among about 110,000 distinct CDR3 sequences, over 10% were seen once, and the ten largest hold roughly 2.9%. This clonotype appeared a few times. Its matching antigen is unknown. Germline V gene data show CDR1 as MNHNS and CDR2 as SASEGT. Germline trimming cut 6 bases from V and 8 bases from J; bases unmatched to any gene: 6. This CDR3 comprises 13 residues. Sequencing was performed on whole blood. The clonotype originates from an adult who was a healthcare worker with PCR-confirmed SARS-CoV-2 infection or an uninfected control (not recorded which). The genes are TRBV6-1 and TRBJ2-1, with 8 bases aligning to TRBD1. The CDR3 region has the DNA TGTGCCAGCAGGGCAGGGGGCCGGGATGAGCAGTTCTTC. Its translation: CASRAGGRDEQFF.